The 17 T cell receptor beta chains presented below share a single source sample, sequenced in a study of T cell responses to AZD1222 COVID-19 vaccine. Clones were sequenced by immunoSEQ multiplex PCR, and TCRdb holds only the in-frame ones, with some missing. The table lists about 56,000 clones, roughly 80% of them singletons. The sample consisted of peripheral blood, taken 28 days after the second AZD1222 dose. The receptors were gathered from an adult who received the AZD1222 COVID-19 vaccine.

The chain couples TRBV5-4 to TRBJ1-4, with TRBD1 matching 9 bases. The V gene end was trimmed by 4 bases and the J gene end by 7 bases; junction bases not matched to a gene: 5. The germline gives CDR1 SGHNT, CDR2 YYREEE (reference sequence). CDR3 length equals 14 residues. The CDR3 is CASSTGTGSEKLFF. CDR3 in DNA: TGTGCCAGCAGCACCGGGACAGGGAGTGAAAAACTGTTTTTT.

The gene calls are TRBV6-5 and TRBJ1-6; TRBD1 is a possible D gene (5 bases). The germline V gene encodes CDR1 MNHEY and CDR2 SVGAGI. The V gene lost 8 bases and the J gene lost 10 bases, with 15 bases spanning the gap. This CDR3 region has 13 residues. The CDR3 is CASGASTQSPLHF. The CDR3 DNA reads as TGTGCCAGCGGGGCGTCCACCCAGTCACCCCTCCACTTT.

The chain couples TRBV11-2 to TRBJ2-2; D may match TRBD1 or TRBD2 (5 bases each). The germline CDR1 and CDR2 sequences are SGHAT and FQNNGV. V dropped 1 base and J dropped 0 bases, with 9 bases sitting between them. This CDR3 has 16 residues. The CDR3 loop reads CASSLGGFANTGELFF. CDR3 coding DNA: TGTGCCAGCAGCTTAGGGGGGTTCGCGAACACCGGGGAGCTGTTTTTT.

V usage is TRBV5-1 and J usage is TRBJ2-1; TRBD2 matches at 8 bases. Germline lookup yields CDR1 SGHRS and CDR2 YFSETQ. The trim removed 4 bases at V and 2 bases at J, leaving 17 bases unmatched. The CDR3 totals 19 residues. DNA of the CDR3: TGCGCCAGCAGCAAAATGACTAGCGCAGAGCGGTCCCCCTACAATGAGCAGTTCTTC. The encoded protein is CASSKMTSAERSPYNEQFF. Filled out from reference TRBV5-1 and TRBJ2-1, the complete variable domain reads KAGVTQTPRYLIKTRGQQVTLSCSPISGHRSVSWYQQTPGQGLQFLFEYFSETQRNKGNFPGRFSGRQFSNSRSEMNVSTLELGDSALYLCASSKMTSAERSPYNEQFFGPGTRLTVL.

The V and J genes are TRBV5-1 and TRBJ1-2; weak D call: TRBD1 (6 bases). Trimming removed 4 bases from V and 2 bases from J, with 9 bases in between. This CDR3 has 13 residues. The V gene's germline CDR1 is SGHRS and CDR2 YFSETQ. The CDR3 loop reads CASSQTGNYGYTF. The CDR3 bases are TGCGCCAGCAGCCAGACAGGCAACTATGGCTACACCTTC.

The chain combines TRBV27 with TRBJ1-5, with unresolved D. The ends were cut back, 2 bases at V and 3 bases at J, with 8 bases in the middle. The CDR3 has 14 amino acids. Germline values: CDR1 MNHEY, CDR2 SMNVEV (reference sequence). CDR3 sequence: CASSLQANNQPQHF. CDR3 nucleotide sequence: TGTGCCAGCAGTTTACAGGCGAACAATCAGCCCCAGCATTTT.

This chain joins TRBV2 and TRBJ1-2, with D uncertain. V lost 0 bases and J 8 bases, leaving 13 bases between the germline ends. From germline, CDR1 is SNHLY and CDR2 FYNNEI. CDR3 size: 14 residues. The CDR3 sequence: CASSEARAGGGYTF. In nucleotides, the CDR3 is TGTGCCAGCAGTGAAGCTCGGGCAGGCGGCGGCTACACCTTC.

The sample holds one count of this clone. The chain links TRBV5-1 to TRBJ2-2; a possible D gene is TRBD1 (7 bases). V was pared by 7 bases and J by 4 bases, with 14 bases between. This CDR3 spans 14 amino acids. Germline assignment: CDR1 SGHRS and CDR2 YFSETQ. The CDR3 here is CASLAGGFTGELFF. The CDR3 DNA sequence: TGCGCCAGCCTGGCAGGGGGGTTCACCGGGGAGCTGTTTTTT.

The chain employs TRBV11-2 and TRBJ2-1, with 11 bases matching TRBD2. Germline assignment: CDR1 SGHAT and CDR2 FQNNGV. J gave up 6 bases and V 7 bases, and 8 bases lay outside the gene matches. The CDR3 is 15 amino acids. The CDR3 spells CASTNSGGAGNEQFF. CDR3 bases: TGTGCCAGCACCAATAGCGGGGGGGCCGGCAATGAGCAGTTCTTC.

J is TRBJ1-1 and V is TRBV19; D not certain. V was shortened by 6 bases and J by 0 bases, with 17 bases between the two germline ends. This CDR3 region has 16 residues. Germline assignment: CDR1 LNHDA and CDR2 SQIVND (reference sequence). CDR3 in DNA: TGTGCCAGTAGGCGGTTCCGGGATTTCTTGAACACTGAAGCTTTCTTT. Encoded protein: CASRRFRDFLNTEAFF.

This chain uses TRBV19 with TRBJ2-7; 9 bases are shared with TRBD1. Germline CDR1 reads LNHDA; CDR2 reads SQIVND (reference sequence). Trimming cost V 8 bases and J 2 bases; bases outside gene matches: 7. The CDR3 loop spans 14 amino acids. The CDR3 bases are TGTGCCAGTTCGGGACAGGGTCTCCCCTACGAGCAGTACTTC. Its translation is CASSGQGLPYEQYF.

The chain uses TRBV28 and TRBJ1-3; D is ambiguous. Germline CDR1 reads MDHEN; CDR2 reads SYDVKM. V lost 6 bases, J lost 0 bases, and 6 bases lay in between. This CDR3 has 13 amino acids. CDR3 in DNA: TGTGCCAGCAGAGAGATCTCTGGAAACACCATATATTTT. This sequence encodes CASREISGNTIYF.

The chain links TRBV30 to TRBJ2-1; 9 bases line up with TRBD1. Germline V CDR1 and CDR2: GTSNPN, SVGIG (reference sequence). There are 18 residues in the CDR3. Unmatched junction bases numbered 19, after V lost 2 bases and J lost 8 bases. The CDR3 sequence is CAWSPGWGNRDRVDEQFF. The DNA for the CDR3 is TGTGCCTGGAGTCCTGGATGGGGGAACCGGGACAGGGTCGATGAGCAGTTCTTC.

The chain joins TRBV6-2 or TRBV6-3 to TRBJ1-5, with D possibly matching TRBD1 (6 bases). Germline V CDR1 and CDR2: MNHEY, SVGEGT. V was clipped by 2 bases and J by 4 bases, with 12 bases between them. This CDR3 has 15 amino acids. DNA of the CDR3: TGTGCCAGCAGTTACAAGGACAGCGAAAATCAGCCCCAGCATTTT. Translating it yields CASSYKDSENQPQHF.

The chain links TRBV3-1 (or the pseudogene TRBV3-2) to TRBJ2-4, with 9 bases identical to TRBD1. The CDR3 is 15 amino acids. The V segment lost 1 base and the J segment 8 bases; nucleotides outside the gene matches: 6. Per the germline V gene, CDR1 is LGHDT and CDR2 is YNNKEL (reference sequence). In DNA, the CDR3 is TGTGCCAGCAGCCAAGCACAGGGGGCAGGTTACATTCAGTACTTC. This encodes CASSQAQGAGYIQYF.

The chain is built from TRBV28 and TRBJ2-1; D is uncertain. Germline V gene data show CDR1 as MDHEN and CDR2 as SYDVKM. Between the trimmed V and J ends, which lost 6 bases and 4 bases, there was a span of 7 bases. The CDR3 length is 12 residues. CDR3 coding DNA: TGTGCCAGCAGGACAAAGTACAATGAGCAGTTCTTC. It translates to CASRTKYNEQFF.

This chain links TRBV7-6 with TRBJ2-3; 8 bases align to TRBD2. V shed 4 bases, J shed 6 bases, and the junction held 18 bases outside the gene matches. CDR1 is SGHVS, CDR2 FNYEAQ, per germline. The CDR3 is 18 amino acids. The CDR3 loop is CASSSVGNSGMSMDTQYF. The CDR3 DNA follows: TGTGCCAGCAGCTCAGTAGGAAATAGCGGGATGTCGATGGATACGCAGTATTTT.